This entry is about one TCR beta chain. This entry belongs to a study of blood T cell repertoires in COVID-19. About the study: Nucleic acid was either cDNA or gDNA, and it came from T cells, B-cell-depleted T cells, or PBMCs.

The CDR3 loop spans 13 amino acids. Looked up from germline, CDR1 is KGHDR and CDR2 is SFDVKD. The V end was cut by 2 bases, the J end by 7 bases, with 10 bases between. Generated by immunoSEQ multiplex PCR, the TCRdb table keeps only in-frame clones and is missing some. This table holds 60,000 to 90,000 clones, about 85% found once. What was sequenced was peripheral blood. V is TRBV24-1 and J is TRBJ1-1; D not resolved. This sequence originates from a man aged 55 to 70 with active or convalescent COVID-19. The CDR3 loop reads CATSDSATGEAFF. CDR3 coding DNA: TGTGCCACCAGTGATTCCGCGACGGGTGAAGCTTTCTTT.